Listed below are T cell receptor beta chains from one sample, sequenced in a study of shared clonotypes between healthy human individuals. Profiled with immunoSEQ multiplex PCR; TCRdb holds only in-frame clones, not every one. The table records under 2,500,000 clones, under 97% of them present only once. The sequencing sample was made of naive CD4+ T cells sorted from blood. Receptors originate from a man aged 18-30 years in good health. CDR3s include the opening cysteine and the closing phenylalanine or tryptophan. D genes are given only for firm matches. A clone size is listed for some rows: how often the clone was seen (once, few, many), or a class if it is expanded.

>.|TRBV7-6|TRBJ1-3|.
CASSYSLGGTGNTIYF
TGTGCCAGCAGCTACTCTCTCGGAGGAACTGGAAACACCATATATTTT
>TRBD2|TRBV7-9|TRBJ2-3|.
CASSRGLAASTDTQYF
TGTGCCAGCAGCCGCGGACTAGCGGCTAGCACAGATACGCAGTATTTT
>.|TRBV6-6|TRBJ2-7|.
CASSQRLTGTEQYF
TGTGCCAGCAGTCAACGACTTACAGGGACCGAGCAGTACTTC
>.|TRBV30|TRBJ2-1|.
CAWTASSSEQFF
TGTGCCTGGACGGCCTCTAGCTCTGAGCAGTTCTTC
>.|TRBV9|TRBJ2-7|.
CASSVDPGATRNF
TGTGCCAGCAGCGTAGATCCAGGGGCCACTCGGAACTTC
>.|TRBV5-1|TRBJ1-4|few
CASSLDRANEKLFF
TGCGCCAGCAGCTTGGACAGGGCTAATGAAAAACTGTTTTTT
>.|TRBV30|TRBJ1-2|.
CAWGALGHGYTF
TGTGCCTGGGGGGCATTAGGGCATGGCTACACCTTC
>TRBD2|TRBV14|TRBJ2-3|.
CASSQSSGADTQYF
TGTGCCAGCAGCCAAAGTAGCGGGGCAGATACGCAGTATTTT
>TRBD1|TRBV5-1|TRBJ1-6|.
CASSSGTGTGTGNSPLHF
TGCGCCAGCAGCTCGGGGACAGGGACCGGTACTGGGAATTCACCCCTCCACTTT
>.|TRBV10-2|TRBJ1-3|.
CASRPLGDAGNTIYF
TGCGCCAGCAGACCGTTGGGGGACGCTGGAAACACCATATATTTT
>TRBD2|TRBV11-2|TRBJ2-2|.
CASSLGRLAGANTGELFF
TGTGCCAGCAGCTTAGGACGCCTAGCGGGAGCGAACACCGGGGAGCTGTTTTTT
>TRBD2|TRBV19|TRBJ2-3|once
CASSMVQRGILPDTQYF
TGTGCCAGTAGTATGGTCCAGCGGGGGATCCTCCCAGATACGCAGTATTTT
>TRBD2|TRBV10-3|TRBJ2-3|once
CAISEFGGGAGDTQYF
TGTGCCATCAGTGAGTTCGGGGGGGGCGCGGGAGATACGCAGTATTTT
>.|TRBV6-5|TRBJ1-5|.
CASRAGSPAGIAQHF
TGTGCCAGCAGGGCGGGCTCTCCAGCCGGTATTGCCCAGCATTTT
>.|TRBV28|TRBJ2-7|.
CASSLDSALYEQYF
TGTGCCAGCAGTTTGGACTCTGCCCTTTACGAGCAGTACTTC
>.|TRBV2|TRBJ2-5|once
CASTFQGITQETQYF
TGTGCCAGCACTTTTCAGGGGATAACCCAAGAGACCCAGTACTTC
>TRBD2|TRBV2|TRBJ2-5|.
CASSGGLAGEGETQYF
TGTGCCAGCAGCGGTGGGCTAGCGGGAGAAGGAGAGACCCAGTACTTC
>.|TRBV2|TRBJ1-1|once
CASTSNTEAFF
TGTGCCAGCACCTCAAACACTGAAGCTTTCTTT
>TRBD2|TRBV4-3|TRBJ2-2|.
CASSPRGGNTGELFF
TGCGCCAGCAGCCCGCGCGGGGGGAACACCGGGGAGCTGTTTTTT
>TRBD1|TRBV5-8|TRBJ2-2|.
CASSLSGQGAIGELFF
TGTGCCAGCAGCTTGTCGGGTCAGGGGGCAATCGGGGAGCTGTTTTTT
>.|TRBV19|TRBJ1-1|.
CASSISRGDEAFF
TGTGCCAGTAGTATATCCAGGGGCGATGAAGCTTTCTTT
>.|TRBV18|TRBJ1-1|.
CASSPNSGTEAFF
TGTGCCAGCTCACCGAATTCAGGGACTGAAGCTTTCTTT
>.|TRBV5-6|TRBJ1-1|.
CASSITGRNTEAFF
TGTGCCAGCAGCATCACAGGGAGGAACACTGAAGCTTTCTTT
>TRBD2|TRBV30|TRBJ2-1|.
CAWRIFGTSGTYEQFF
TGTGCCTGGAGAATTTTCGGGACTAGCGGGACCTATGAGCAGTTCTTC
>TRBD1|TRBV5-1|TRBJ2-7|.
CASSLGTGFSYEQYF
TGCGCCAGCAGCCTCGGGACAGGATTCTCCTACGAGCAGTACTTC
>TRBD2|TRBV5-4|TRBJ2-7|once
CASSLGPLASGGAYSEQYF
TGTGCCAGCAGCTTAGGACCCCTGGCGAGCGGGGGGGCCTACTCCGAGCAGTACTTC
>.|TRBV5-6|TRBJ1-1|once
CASSREVGLEAFF
TGTGCCAGCAGCCGGGAAGTAGGTCTTGAAGCTTTCTTT
>.|TRBV27|TRBJ2-5|.
CASRTRNGIETQYF
TGTGCCAGCAGGACTCGCAACGGGATAGAGACCCAGTACTTC
>TRBD1|TRBV5-4|TRBJ2-1|.
CASSLEQGYYNEQFF
TGTGCCAGCAGCTTAGAACAGGGGTACTACAATGAGCAGTTCTTC
>.|TRBV11-2|TRBJ2-7|.
CASSSSPVGRGYF
TGTGCCAGCAGCTCGTCCCCGGTCGGACGGGGGTACTTC
>TRBD2|TRBV2|TRBJ2-3|.
CASSQGLAGENTQYF
TGTGCCAGCAGCCAGGGACTAGCGGGAGAAAATACGCAGTATTTT
>.|TRBV10-3|TRBJ1-4|once
CATRDPYHNEKLFF
TGTGCCACCCGGGACCCCTATCATAATGAAAAACTGTTTTTT
>TRBD1|TRBV4-1|TRBJ1-2|once
CASSQEVTQGVASRGYTF
TGCGCCAGCAGCCAAGAAGTGACGCAGGGGGTTGCATCGCGTGGCTACACCTTC